The rows below give T cell receptor beta chains drawn from one sample of a study of OX40 agonist ivuxolimab in advanced cancers. The method was immunoSEQ multiplex PCR; TCRdb's version includes in-frame clones alone and lacks a portion of them. The sample shows tens of thousands of clones, 92% of them seen only once. The sequenced sample was CD4+ or CD8+ T cells sorted from blood, obtained in a trial of the OX40 agonist ivuxolimab. These receptors all come from an adult with an advanced solid tumor such as melanoma, head and neck, liver or kidney cancer. Both conserved end residues are part of each CDR3. The D gene is left open where the match is weak. Not all rows give a size; the values are once, few, many and, for expanded clones, a class.

j_gene,abundance,v_gene,d_gene,CDR3nt,CDR3aa
TRBJ2-1,NA,TRBV5-1,NA,TGCGCCAGCAGCTTGTACAGGGACACCTCAACCTACAATGAGCAGTTCTTC,CASSLYRDTSTYNEQFF
TRBJ2-2,NA,TRBV7-9,TRBD1,TGTGCCAGCAGCGGGGACAGGGGGAGACCCGGGGAGCTGTTTTTT,CASSGDRGRPGELFF
TRBJ2-1,once,TRBV5-1,TRBD2,TGCGCCAGCAGCCCCACTAGCGGGAGCTCCTACAATGAGCAGTTCTTC,CASSPTSGSSYNEQFF
TRBJ1-1,NA,TRBV29-1,TRBD1,TGCAGCGTTGTTCTCAGGGGGGGCACTGAAGCTTTCTTT,CSVVLRGGTEAFF
TRBJ2-1,NA,TRBV9,NA,TGTGCCAGCAGCGCAGGAGTGGTCACCAACAATGAGCAGTTCTTC,CASSAGVVTNNEQFF
TRBJ2-7,once,TRBV30,NA,TGTGCCTGGAGTGGGAGGGGCCAAAAGGGCGAGCAGTACTTC,CAWSGRGQKGEQYF
TRBJ1-1,NA,TRBV5-5,NA,TGTGCCAGCAGCAGGAGAGGAATTGAAGCTTTCTTT,CASSRRGIEAFF
TRBJ2-7,NA,TRBV14,NA,TGTGCCAGCAGCCCGAGGGGGGGACGACACGAGCAGTACTTC,CASSPRGGRHEQYF
TRBJ2-2,NA,TRBV7-6,NA,TGTGCCAGCAGCTTTGGGCAGGGCTCGAACACCGGGGAGCTGTTTTTT,CASSFGQGSNTGELFF
TRBJ2-7,NA,TRBV5-1,TRBD1,TGCGCCAGCAGCCGACAGGGGGAGAGTTACGAGCAGTACTTC,CASSRQGESYEQYF
TRBJ2-1,NA,TRBV11-2,NA,TGTGCCAGCAGCTTGGGGGCGGGAGAATGGAATGAGCAGTTCTTC,CASSLGAGEWNEQFF
TRBJ2-5,NA,TRBV28,TRBD1,TGTGCCAGCAGTTTCGCACAGGGGGCCCGGACCCAGTACTTC,CASSFAQGARTQYF
TRBJ2-1,NA,TRBV14,TRBD2,TGTGCCAGCAGCGTTATCCGTAGCGGGACGCCGGACAATGAGCAGTTCTTC,CASSVIRSGTPDNEQFF
TRBJ1-2,NA,TRBV7-9,TRBD1,TGTGCCAGCAGCTTATCCATGGGACAGGGAGACTATGGCTACACCTTC,CASSLSMGQGDYGYTF
TRBJ1-4,NA,TRBV5-1,NA,TGCGCCAGCAGCTTGGTACCAACTAATGAAAAACTGTTTTTT,CASSLVPTNEKLFF
TRBJ1-1,NA,TRBV5-1,NA,TGCGCCAGCAGCCCTGTCGCGAACACTGAAGCTTTCTTT,CASSPVANTEAFF
TRBJ2-5,NA,TRBV13,NA,TGTGCCAGCAGCTTAGAAGAGACCCAGTACTTC,CASSLEETQYF
TRBJ1-4,NA,TRBV6-5,TRBD1,TGTGCCAGCACCCAGGGGGCCGGGGTTGAAAAACTGTTTTTT,CASTQGAGVEKLFF
TRBJ1-5,once,TRBV28,NA,TGTGCCAGCAAAACCGGGACAATTAGCAATCAGCCCCAGCATTTT,CASKTGTISNQPQHF
TRBJ2-3,once,TRBV13,TRBD2,TGTGCCAGCAGTCTGAGGATTGCGGGGGGCATAGATACGCAGTATTTT,CASSLRIAGGIDTQYF
TRBJ2-1,NA,TRBV11-2,NA,TGTGCCAGCAGCTCCCAAACCTCCTACAATGAGCAGTTCTTC,CASSSQTSYNEQFF
TRBJ1-2,NA,TRBV14,NA,TGTGCCAGCAGCCATAAAGCGGGCTATGGCTACACCTTC,CASSHKAGYGYTF
TRBJ2-7,NA,TRBV6-5,NA,TGTGCCAGCAGTTACGGGCAGCGCTACGAGCAGTACTTC,CASSYGQRYEQYF
TRBJ2-5,NA,TRBV4-2,TRBD2,TGTGCCAGCAGCCAAGATGGGACTAGCGGGGGGGCTGAGGAGACCCAGTACTTC,CASSQDGTSGGAEETQYF
TRBJ1-5,NA,TRBV20-1,NA,TGCAGTGCTTTAGGGGGTAGGTCCCAGCATTTT,CSALGGRSQHF
TRBJ1-6,NA,TRBV19,NA,TGTGCCAGTAGTATACTCGGCGGCCCTAGTTCACCCCTCCACTTT,CASSILGGPSSPLHF
TRBJ2-7,few,TRBV2,TRBD1,TGTGCCAGCGGGGGGGACAGGGGCCTCTCCTACGAGCAGTACTTC,CASGGDRGLSYEQYF
TRBJ1-2,once,TRBV7-9,NA,TGTGCCAGCAGCCGCCGAGCGGGCTACACCTTC,CASSRRAGYTF
TRBJ1-4,NA,TRBV5-1,TRBD1,TGCGCCAGCAGCCTCGGGACAGCAACTAATGAAAAACTGTTTTTT,CASSLGTATNEKLFF
TRBJ1-2,few,TRBV4-2,NA,TGTGCCAGCAGCTTGGTCACACAGGGAACCTATGGCTACACCTTC,CASSLVTQGTYGYTF
TRBJ1-2,NA,TRBV4-2,TRBD1,TGTGCCAGCAGCCCAAATAAGGGGGCCAGGGACGGCTACACCTTC,CASSPNKGARDGYTF
TRBJ2-5,NA,TRBV15,TRBD1,TGTGCCACCAGCATCTCCGCTGGACAGGCCCGGGAGACCCAGTACTTC,CATSISAGQARETQYF
TRBJ1-3,NA,TRBV6-1,TRBD1,TGTGCCAGCAGTGAAGCGGGACAGCCTGGAAACACCATATATTTT,CASSEAGQPGNTIYF
TRBJ2-6,NA,TRBV19,TRBD1,TGTGCCAGTACCGCTGACAGGGCTGGGGCCAACGTCCTGACTTTC,CASTADRAGANVLTF
TRBJ1-2,NA,TRBV5-4,TRBD1,TGTGCCAGCAGCTTCGGGACAGGGGGCGACTATGGCTACACCTTC,CASSFGTGGDYGYTF
TRBJ1-2,NA,TRBV28,NA,TGTGCCAGCAGCTCGGGAGGGGGGAACTATGGCTACACCTTC,CASSSGGGNYGYTF
TRBJ2-4,NA,TRBV4-1,NA,TGCGCCAGCAGCCAAGAGTCCGTGTTAGCCAAAAACATTCAGTACTTC,CASSQESVLAKNIQYF
TRBJ2-1,NA,TRBV6-6,NA,TGTGCCAGCAGTTACTCGGCTGCGAGTATGGAACAGTTCTTC,CASSYSAASMEQFF
TRBJ2-7,NA,TRBV7-9,NA,TGTGCCAGCAGCTTCGGGCTCTACTACGAGCAGTACTTC,CASSFGLYYEQYF
TRBJ1-1,NA,TRBV27,NA,TGTGCCAGCAGTTTGTACTACCACGGGTTGAACACTGAAGCTTTCTTT,CASSLYYHGLNTEAFF
TRBJ2-7,NA,TRBV2,TRBD1,TGTGCCAGCAAGGTGGGGTCGACAGGGGCGAGTTTTGGAGTTTACGAGCAGTACTTC,CASKVGSTGASFGVYEQYF
TRBJ2-7,once,TRBV7-2,NA,TGTGCCAGCACCCCGGGTTACGGGACTTTCTTTCCGGAGCAGTACTTC,CASTPGYGTFFPEQYF
TRBJ1-1,NA,TRBV10-3,NA,TGTGCCATCAGGCGAGGGGTGGGGACTGAAGCTTTCTTT,CAIRRGVGTEAFF
TRBJ2-7,NA,TRBV30,NA,TGTGCCTGGCAGGGGTCTGGACACGAGCAGTACTTC,CAWQGSGHEQYF
TRBJ2-1,once,TRBV18,NA,TGTGCCAGCTCACCATCCCGGACCTACAATGAGCAGTTCTTC,CASSPSRTYNEQFF
TRBJ2-5,NA,TRBV29-1,NA,TGCAGCGTTGAAGGGCGGAGGCAGGGCCAAGAGACCCAGTACTTC,CSVEGRRQGQETQYF
TRBJ2-1,NA,TRBV18,NA,TGTGCCAGCTCACCGATGGCAGCCTACAATGAGCAGTTCTTC,CASSPMAAYNEQFF
TRBJ2-3,NA,TRBV25-1,NA,TGTGCCAGCAGTGGGGAAGTTGATACGCAGTATTTT,CASSGEVDTQYF
TRBJ1-2,once,TRBV12-2,NA,TGTGCAAGTCGCCCCCCGAATCGTAGGGGCGGCTACACCTTC,CASRPPNRRGGYTF
TRBJ2-3,once,TRBV5-1,NA,TGCGCCAGCAGCCTGGTGGGGGGCCCAGATACGCAGTATTTT,CASSLVGGPDTQYF
TRBJ2-5,NA,TRBV5-1,TRBD1,TGCGCCAGCAGCCTCCAAGGGACAGCTGAAGAGACCCAGTACTTC,CASSLQGTAEETQYF
TRBJ2-7,NA,TRBV4-1,TRBD2,TGCGCCAGCAGCCAAGTGGCTAGCGGGAGGTACGAGCAGTACTTC,CASSQVASGRYEQYF
TRBJ2-2,NA,TRBV30,NA,TGTGCCTGGAGTCTAGGGTCTGACGGGGAGCTGTTTTTT,CAWSLGSDGELFF
TRBJ1-4,NA,TRBV5-1,NA,TGCGCCAGCAGCTTGGAAGGGGTTGGAGAAAAACTGTTTTTT,CASSLEGVGEKLFF
TRBJ1-1,NA,TRBV5-1,NA,TGCGCCAGCAGCCCTGGATCTTTGGGAGGAACTGAAGCTTTCTTT,CASSPGSLGGTEAFF
TRBJ1-2,once,TRBV28,TRBD1,TGTGCCAGCAGCACCCCCCTCGGACAGGGGACCAACTATGGCTACACCTTC,CASSTPLGQGTNYGYTF
TRBJ2-6,NA,TRBV7-6,NA,TGTGCCAGCAGCTCGCCCGCAGGATCTGGGGCCAACGTCCTGACTTTC,CASSSPAGSGANVLTF
TRBJ1-5,NA,TRBV10-3,NA,TGTGCCATCAGTGAGGGGGCCATGGGCAATCAGCCCCAGCATTTT,CAISEGAMGNQPQHF
TRBJ1-2,NA,TRBV27,NA,TGTGCCAGCAGTCCCTGGGGGGACTATGGCTACACCTTC,CASSPWGDYGYTF
TRBJ2-2,NA,TRBV6-5,TRBD2,TGTGCCAGCAGTTACTCAGCGGGGTTCAACACCGGGGAGCTGTTTTTT,CASSYSAGFNTGELFF